A selection of T cell receptor beta chains follows, all from one sample in a study of blood T cell repertoires in COVID-19. This table comes from immunoSEQ multiplex PCR, and its TCRdb copy is limited to in-frame clones, with some not included. The repertoire holds 110,000 or so clones, with 70% to 90% as singletons. The material sequenced was peripheral blood. These receptors originate from a woman in her fifties or sixties with acute or convalescent COVID-19. CDR3s include the opening cysteine and the closing phenylalanine or tryptophan. Each record gives: D gene, J gene, clone size, V gene, CDR3 protein, CDR3 DNA. The D gene is left open where the match is weak. Size is stated for part of the rows, as once, few or many counts, or as a class when the clone is expanded.

D: -
J: TRBJ2-3
size: -
V: TRBV7-9
CDR3: CASTFGGGTDTQYF
DNA: TGTGCCAGCACCTTCGGGGGAGGCACAGATACGCAGTATTTT

D: -
J: TRBJ2-7
size: -
V: TRBV7-9
CDR3: CASSSDTDEQYF
DNA: TGTGCCAGCAGTTCGGACACCGACGAGCAGTACTTC

D: -
J: TRBJ1-1
size: -
V: TRBV2
CDR3: CASGGEMTAEAFF
DNA: TGTGCCAGCGGAGGGGAGATGACAGCTGAAGCTTTCTTT

D: TRBD2
J: TRBJ2-2
size: -
V: TRBV7-9
CDR3: CASSLAGQRGKNTGELFF
DNA: TGTGCCAGCAGCTTAGCGGGTCAGCGGGGGAAGAACACCGGGGAGCTGTTTTTT

D: -
J: TRBJ1-2
size: -
V: TRBV19
CDR3: CASSIITGNGYTF
DNA: TGTGCCAGTAGTATAATAACCGGGAATGGCTACACCTTC

D: TRBD1
J: TRBJ2-7
size: -
V: TRBV30
CDR3: CAWSVGTGSSYEQYF
DNA: TGTGCCTGGAGTGTGGGGACAGGGAGCTCCTACGAGCAGTACTTC

D: -
J: TRBJ1-1
size: -
V: TRBV3-1/TRBV3-2
CDR3: CASSQRGSPGTEAFF
DNA: TGTGCCAGCAGCCAAAGGGGAAGCCCCGGGACTGAAGCTTTCTTT

D: TRBD1
J: TRBJ1-6
size: -
V: TRBV9
CDR3: CASSARDREGSPLHF
DNA: TGTGCCAGCAGCGCCCGAGACAGGGAAGGATCACCCCTCCACTTT

D: -
J: TRBJ1-1
size: few
V: TRBV19
CDR3: CASSIRRGTEAFF
DNA: TGTGCCAGTAGTATTCGGAGGGGAACTGAAGCTTTCTTT

D: -
J: TRBJ2-1
size: -
V: TRBV2
CDR3: CASSEGRYNEQFF
DNA: TGTGCCAGCAGTGAGGGGCGCTACAATGAGCAGTTCTTC

D: TRBD1
J: TRBJ2-5
size: -
V: TRBV7-9
CDR3: CASSRDRETQYF
DNA: TGTGCCAGCAGCCGGGACAGGGAGACCCAGTACTTC

D: -
J: TRBJ2-1
size: -
V: TRBV7-2
CDR3: CASSLGGNYNEQFF
DNA: TGTGCCAGCAGCTTAGGAGGAAATTACAATGAGCAGTTCTTC

D: -
J: TRBJ2-1
size: -
V: TRBV6-2/TRBV6-3
CDR3: CASSYPPPGEQFF
DNA: TGTGCCAGCAGTTACCCCCCACCGGGTGAGCAGTTCTTC

D: TRBD1
J: TRBJ1-2
size: -
V: TRBV3-1/TRBV3-2
CDR3: CASSPTGDGYTF
DNA: TGTGCCAGCAGCCCGACAGGGGATGGCTACACCTTC

D: -
J: TRBJ1-3
size: -
V: TRBV7-8
CDR3: CASSRLDPGVSGNTIYF
DNA: TGTGCCAGCAGTCGTTTAGATCCGGGGGTATCAGGAAACACCATATATTTT

D: -
J: TRBJ2-7
size: -
V: TRBV6-1
CDR3: CASSDIPYSYEQYF
DNA: TGTGCCAGCAGTGATATTCCTTATTCCTACGAGCAGTACTTC

D: TRBD1
J: TRBJ1-1
size: -
V: TRBV25-1
CDR3: CASGWDRGTEAFF
DNA: TGTGCCAGCGGGTGGGACAGGGGCACTGAAGCTTTCTTT

D: -
J: TRBJ1-4
size: few
V: TRBV6-5
CDR3: CASRMDGATNEKLFF
DNA: TGTGCCAGCAGAATGGACGGGGCAACTAATGAAAAACTGTTTTTT

D: -
J: TRBJ2-6
size: few
V: TRBV28
CDR3: CASSFSGPGANVLTF
DNA: TGTGCCAGCAGTTTCAGTGGGCCCGGGGCCAACGTCCTGACTTTC

D: TRBD2
J: TRBJ2-7
size: -
V: TRBV7-2
CDR3: CASSFGDGGGQYF
DNA: TGTGCCAGCAGCTTCGGTGACGGCGGGGGGCAGTACTTC

D: -
J: TRBJ2-7
size: -
V: TRBV9
CDR3: CASSLQSRDEQYF
DNA: TGTGCCAGCAGCTTACAATCCCGGGACGAGCAGTACTTC

D: TRBD1
J: TRBJ1-5
size: -
V: TRBV19
CDR3: CASSIKQGPAGPQHF
DNA: TGTGCCAGTAGTATAAAACAGGGGCCCGCGGGGCCCCAGCATTTT

D: TRBD1
J: TRBJ2-7
size: once
V: TRBV5-4
CDR3: CASSAAGTGILYEQYF
DNA: TGTGCCAGCAGCGCCGCCGGGACAGGGATTTTGTACGAGCAGTACTTC

D: TRBD1
J: TRBJ2-6
size: once
V: TRBV24-1
CDR3: CATSDPTPGQGRSGANVLTF
DNA: TGTGCCACCAGTGACCCAACGCCGGGACAGGGTCGCTCTGGGGCCAACGTCCTGACTTTC

D: TRBD1
J: TRBJ2-7
size: -
V: TRBV6-5
CDR3: CASSPRDRSSYEQYF
DNA: TGTGCCAGCAGTCCTAGGGACAGGTCCTCCTACGAGCAGTACTTC

D: TRBD1
J: TRBJ1-5
size: -
V: TRBV6-1
CDR3: CASSEDRDRGYQPQHF
DNA: TGTGCCAGCAGTGAAGATAGGGACAGGGGCTATCAGCCCCAGCATTTT

D: -
J: TRBJ1-6
size: -
V: TRBV9
CDR3: CASSVGGRDNSPLHF
DNA: TGTGCCAGCAGCGTAGGGGGCCGAGATAATTCACCCCTCCACTTT

D: -
J: TRBJ1-1
size: -
V: TRBV7-9
CDR3: CASSSLSNTEAFF
DNA: TGTGCCAGCAGCTCGCTATCGAACACTGAAGCTTTCTTT

D: TRBD1
J: TRBJ1-2
size: -
V: TRBV30
CDR3: CAWSGQGGGYTF
DNA: TGTGCCTGGAGTGGACAGGGCGGTGGCTACACCTTC

D: -
J: TRBJ1-1
size: -
V: TRBV7-9
CDR3: CASSPGTLGTEAFF
DNA: TGTGCCAGCAGCCCCGGGACTCTGGGCACTGAAGCTTTCTTT

D: -
J: TRBJ1-5
size: once
V: TRBV6-2/TRBV6-3
CDR3: CASSPGGGIPQHF
DNA: TGTGCCAGCAGTCCCGGGGGGGGTATCCCCCAGCATTTT

D: -
J: TRBJ1-2
size: -
V: TRBV28
CDR3: CASSLENYGYTF
DNA: TGTGCCAGCAGTTTGGAGAACTATGGCTACACCTTC

D: TRBD1
J: TRBJ1-6
size: -
V: TRBV5-6
CDR3: CASSLLIPGQGESPLHF
DNA: TGTGCCAGCAGCCTCCTCATACCCGGACAGGGGGAGTCACCCCTCCACTTT

D: TRBD1
J: TRBJ2-1
size: -
V: TRBV2
CDR3: CASRSRGSYNEQFF
DNA: TGTGCCAGCAGATCCAGGGGGTCCTACAATGAGCAGTTCTTC

D: -
J: TRBJ1-3
size: -
V: TRBV28
CDR3: CASWATGHRSGNTIYF
DNA: TGTGCCAGCTGGGCTACGGGACACCGCTCTGGAAACACCATATATTTT

D: -
J: TRBJ1-4
size: -
V: TRBV5-1
CDR3: CASSQDMEKEKLFF
DNA: TGCGCCAGCAGCCAGGACATGGAGAAGGAAAAACTGTTTTTT

D: TRBD2
J: TRBJ2-1
size: -
V: TRBV6-2/TRBV6-3
CDR3: CASSLRGRAISVF
DNA: TGTGCCAGCAGTTTACGCGGGAGAGCAATATCGGTCTTC

D: TRBD1
J: TRBJ2-5
size: -
V: TRBV28
CDR3: CASSSGLRDRGHF
DNA: TGTGCCAGCAGTTCTGGGCTCCGGGACAGGGGGCACTTC

D: TRBD1
J: TRBJ1-1
size: -
V: TRBV28
CDR3: CASSRDRGITEAFF
DNA: TGTGCCAGCAGCCGGGACAGGGGAATCACTGAAGCTTTCTTT

D: TRBD1
J: TRBJ1-1
size: -
V: TRBV7-6
CDR3: CASSAGQGWNTEAFF
DNA: TGTGCCAGCAGCGCGGGACAGGGGTGGAACACTGAAGCTTTCTTT

D: -
J: TRBJ1-1
size: -
V: TRBV9
CDR3: CASTLDQGNTEAFF
DNA: TGTGCCAGCACCCTAGACCAGGGGAACACTGAAGCTTTCTTT

D: -
J: TRBJ1-1
size: -
V: TRBV20-1
CDR3: CSARGRTEAFF
DNA: TGCAGTGCTAGGGGGCGGACTGAAGCTTTCTTT

D: -
J: TRBJ2-2
size: few
V: TRBV5-6
CDR3: CASSLLRTIHTGELFF
DNA: TGTGCCAGCAGCTTACTACGGACAATTCACACCGGGGAGCTGTTTTTT

D: TRBD1
J: TRBJ1-6
size: -
V: TRBV28
CDR3: CASSQQGAGSPLHF
DNA: TGTGCCAGCAGTCAACAGGGGGCGGGTTCACCCCTCCACTTT

D: TRBD1
J: TRBJ1-6
size: -
V: TRBV30
CDR3: CAWNRQGAGSPLHF
DNA: TGTGCCTGGAATAGACAGGGGGCCGGGTCACCCCTCCACTTT

D: TRBD2
J: TRBJ2-1
size: -
V: TRBV6-2/TRBV6-3
CDR3: CASSFPFTGTSGRFSYNEQFF
DNA: TGTGCCAGCAGTTTCCCATTTACCGGGACTAGCGGCCGATTCTCCTACAATGAGCAGTTCTTC

D: -
J: TRBJ2-7
size: -
V: TRBV12-2
CDR3: CASRWRPGISLIIHSYEQYF
DNA: TGTGCAAGTCGCTGGCGCCCAGGGATATCGCTTATAATACACTCCTACGAGCAGTACTTC

D: -
J: TRBJ2-7
size: -
V: TRBV7-8
CDR3: CASSPMGTGSSSGSFYEQYF
DNA: TGTGCCAGCAGCCCCATGGGGACAGGTTCAAGTAGCGGGAGTTTCTACGAGCAGTACTTC

D: -
J: TRBJ2-1
size: -
V: TRBV13
CDR3: CASSLIGNGQFF
DNA: TGTGCCAGCAGCTTAATCGGGAATGGGCAGTTCTTC

D: -
J: TRBJ2-2
size: -
V: TRBV18
CDR3: CASSSQGAGELFF
DNA: TGTGCCAGCTCATCACAGGGAGCCGGGGAGCTGTTTTTT

D: -
J: TRBJ1-1
size: few
V: TRBV19
CDR3: CASSPGRTEAFF
DNA: TGTGCCAGTAGTCCAGGGAGGACTGAAGCTTTCTTT

D: -
J: TRBJ2-7
size: -
V: TRBV7-2
CDR3: CASSLTWGSGYEQYF
DNA: TGTGCCAGCAGCTTAACCTGGGGCAGTGGGTACGAGCAGTACTTC

D: -
J: TRBJ1-6
size: -
V: TRBV3-1/TRBV3-2
CDR3: CASSRGGSYNSPLHF
DNA: TGTGCCAGCAGCCGGGGCGGAAGCTATAATTCACCCCTCCACTTT